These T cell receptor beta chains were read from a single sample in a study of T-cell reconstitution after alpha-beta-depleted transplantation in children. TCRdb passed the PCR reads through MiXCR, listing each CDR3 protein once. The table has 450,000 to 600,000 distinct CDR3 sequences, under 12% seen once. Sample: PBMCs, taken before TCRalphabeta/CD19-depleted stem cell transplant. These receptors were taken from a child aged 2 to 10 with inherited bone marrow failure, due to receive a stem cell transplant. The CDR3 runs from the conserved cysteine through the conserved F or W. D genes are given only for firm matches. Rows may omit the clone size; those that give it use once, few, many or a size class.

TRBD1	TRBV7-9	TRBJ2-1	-	CASSFFQGARNEQFF	TGTGCCAGCAGCTTCTTCCAGGGGGCGCGAAATGAGCAGTTCTTC
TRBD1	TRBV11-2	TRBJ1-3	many	CASSAISGGRGNTIYF	TGTGCCAGCAGCGCGATATCAGGGGGTCGTGGAAACACCATATATTTT
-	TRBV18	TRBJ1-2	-	CASSPPSANYGYTF	TGTGCCAGCTCACCACCCTCGGCTAACTATGGCTACACCTTC
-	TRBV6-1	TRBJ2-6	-	CASSRTPGDSGANVLTF	TGTGCCAGCAGCCGGACGCCCGGGGACTCCGGGGCCAACGTCCTGACTTTC
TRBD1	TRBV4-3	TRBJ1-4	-	CASSQKTGRAAGNEKLFF	TGCGCCAGCAGCCAAAAGACAGGGCGGGCGGCGGGTAATGAAAAACTGTTTTTT
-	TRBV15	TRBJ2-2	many	CATSFQAVATGELFF	TGTGCCACCAGCTTCCAGGCGGTAGCCACCGGGGAGCTGTTTTTT
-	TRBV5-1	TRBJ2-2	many	CASRLVGYTGELFF	TGCGCCAGCAGACTAGTGGGGTACACCGGGGAGCTGTTTTTT
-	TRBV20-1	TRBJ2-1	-	CCARDLWGSSYNEQFF	TGCTGTGCTAGAGATCTGTGGGGGAGCTCCTACAATGAGCAGTTCTTC
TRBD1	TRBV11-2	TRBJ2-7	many	CASSSRDRGYEQYF	TGTGCCAGCAGCTCCCGGGACAGGGGCTACGAGCAGTACTTC
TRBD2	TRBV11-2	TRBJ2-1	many	CASSPLAGAKYEQFF	TGTGCCAGCAGCCCTCTAGCGGGAGCAAAATATGAGCAGTTCTTC
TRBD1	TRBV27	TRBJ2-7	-	CASSFGTGAVYEQYF	TGTGCCAGCAGTTTCGGGACAGGGGCAGTCTACGAGCAGTACTTC
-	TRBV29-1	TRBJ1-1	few	CSVVSGLETEAFF	TGCAGCGTTGTGTCGGGGCTGGAGACTGAAGCTTTCTTT
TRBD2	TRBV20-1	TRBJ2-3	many	CSAAQGLAVVVDTQYF	TGCAGTGCTGCCCAGGGACTAGCCGTCGTAGTAGATACGCAGTATTTT
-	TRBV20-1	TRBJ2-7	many	CSAGGSGYSYEQYF	TGCAGTGCGGGGGGTAGCGGATACTCCTACGAGCAGTACTTC
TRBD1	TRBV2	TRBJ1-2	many	CASTGQGSYGYTF	TGTGCCAGCACGGGACAGGGGTCCTATGGCTACACCTTC
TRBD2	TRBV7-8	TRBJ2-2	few	CASSFGLAGVAGELFF	TGTGCCAGCAGCTTTGGGCTAGCGGGAGTCGCCGGGGAGCTGTTTTTT
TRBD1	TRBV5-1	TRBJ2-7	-	CASSLGVGQSYEQYF	TGCGCCAGCAGCTTGGGAGTGGGACAGAGCTACGAGCAGTACTTC